This is a list of T cell receptor beta chains from one sample in a study of shared clonotypes between healthy human individuals. Assay: immunoSEQ multiplex PCR; the TCRdb copy retains only in-frame clones and omits some. The repertoire holds roughly 1.4 million clones, with 98% to 99% as singletons. Sequenced sample: naive CD4+ T cells sorted from blood. Source of these receptors: a man aged 30 to 45 in good health. Each CDR3 is given with its conserved first and last residue. D genes are given only for firm matches. The size field is filled for only some rows; it gives once, few, many or a size class.

abundance: NA
d_gene: NA
j_gene: TRBJ2-3
v_gene: TRBV2
CDR3nt: TGTGCCAGCAGTCTTGACAGGAGCAGCACAGATACGCAGTATTTT
CDR3aa: CASSLDRSSTDTQYF

abundance: NA
d_gene: TRBD2
j_gene: TRBJ2-7
v_gene: TRBV19
CDR3nt: TGTGCCAGTAGTATTGGGGGGGCCTACGAGCAGTACTTC
CDR3aa: CASSIGGAYEQYF

abundance: NA
d_gene: TRBD2
j_gene: TRBJ2-1
v_gene: TRBV29-1
CDR3nt: TGCAGCGTCGGGACTAGCGGGATTTCCTATGAGCAGTTCTTC
CDR3aa: CSVGTSGISYEQFF

abundance: NA
d_gene: NA
j_gene: TRBJ2-3
v_gene: TRBV25-1
CDR3nt: TGTGCCAGCAGTGGGGAGACGGGCCTTGACACAGATACGCAGTATTTT
CDR3aa: CASSGETGLDTDTQYF

abundance: NA
d_gene: NA
j_gene: TRBJ2-4
v_gene: TRBV28
CDR3nt: TGTGCCAGCAGTTTGCGGGGTCAGGCCAACAAAAACATTCAGTACTTC
CDR3aa: CASSLRGQANKNIQYF

abundance: once
d_gene: NA
j_gene: TRBJ1-2
v_gene: TRBV2
CDR3nt: TGTGCCAGCACACCTGGGGCTACGGCTGGCTACACCTTC
CDR3aa: CASTPGATAGYTF

abundance: NA
d_gene: TRBD2
j_gene: TRBJ2-7
v_gene: TRBV9
CDR3nt: TGTGCCAGCAGCGTAGAGGGTAGCGGGATCTACGAGCAGTACTTC
CDR3aa: CASSVEGSGIYEQYF

abundance: NA
d_gene: TRBD2
j_gene: TRBJ2-7
v_gene: TRBV30
CDR3nt: TGTGCCTGGACTAGGGGAGGGGACGAGCAGTACTTC
CDR3aa: CAWTRGGDEQYF

abundance: NA
d_gene: NA
j_gene: TRBJ2-7
v_gene: TRBV5-1
CDR3nt: TGCGCCAGCAGCATGTTCAAGGGAGGTAAGGCCTACGAGCAGTACTTC
CDR3aa: CASSMFKGGKAYEQYF

abundance: NA
d_gene: NA
j_gene: TRBJ1-3
v_gene: TRBV4-2
CDR3nt: TGTGCCAGCACCATCAATGCGGCCTCTGGAAACACCATATATTTT
CDR3aa: CASTINAASGNTIYF

abundance: NA
d_gene: NA
j_gene: TRBJ2-7
v_gene: TRBV28
CDR3nt: TGTGCCAGCAGTTTATGGTTAGGACAGACACCCTTGGAGCAGTACTTC
CDR3aa: CASSLWLGQTPLEQYF

abundance: once
d_gene: TRBD2
j_gene: TRBJ2-3
v_gene: TRBV4-1
CDR3nt: TGCGCCAGCAGCCAGATAGGAGGGACTAGCGGACAATCTAGCACAGATACGCAGTATTTT
CDR3aa: CASSQIGGTSGQSSTDTQYF

abundance: NA
d_gene: NA
j_gene: TRBJ2-4
v_gene: TRBV4-1
CDR3nt: TGCGCCAGCAGCCAAGAGGCAGGGGCTCCAACCAAAAACATTCAGTACTTC
CDR3aa: CASSQEAGAPTKNIQYF

abundance: NA
d_gene: TRBD1
j_gene: TRBJ2-1
v_gene: TRBV13
CDR3nt: TGTGCCAGCAGCCTGGCTGGGGGAGACAGGGGGATCTATGAGCAGTTCTTC
CDR3aa: CASSLAGGDRGIYEQFF

abundance: NA
d_gene: NA
j_gene: TRBJ2-1
v_gene: TRBV9
CDR3nt: TGTGCCAGCAGCGTAGAAGCGCCGAACAATGAGCAGTTCTTC
CDR3aa: CASSVEAPNNEQFF

abundance: NA
d_gene: NA
j_gene: TRBJ2-5
v_gene: TRBV11-2
CDR3nt: TGTGCCAGCAGCGTTAGGGCTTTTAGGGAAGAGACCCAGTACTTC
CDR3aa: CASSVRAFREETQYF

abundance: NA
d_gene: NA
j_gene: TRBJ2-2
v_gene: TRBV19
CDR3nt: TGTGCCAGTAGTATCGGGCCGAACACCGGGGAGCTGTTTTTT
CDR3aa: CASSIGPNTGELFF

abundance: NA
d_gene: NA
j_gene: TRBJ2-7
v_gene: TRBV7-2
CDR3nt: TGTGCCAGCAGCTTGGACTTTAGCTCCTACGAGCAGTACTTC
CDR3aa: CASSLDFSSYEQYF

abundance: NA
d_gene: TRBD1
j_gene: TRBJ1-1
v_gene: TRBV18
CDR3nt: TGTGCCAGCGGGGACAGAGCGAACACTGAAGCTTTCTTT
CDR3aa: CASGDRANTEAFF

abundance: NA
d_gene: NA
j_gene: TRBJ2-7
v_gene: TRBV6-6
CDR3nt: TGTGCCAGCGGGGCGACGGAGTACGAGCAGTACTTC
CDR3aa: CASGATEYEQYF

abundance: NA
d_gene: NA
j_gene: TRBJ2-1
v_gene: TRBV19
CDR3nt: TGTGCCAGTAGTATACGCGGGCTCGTCAATGAGCAGTTCTTC
CDR3aa: CASSIRGLVNEQFF

abundance: NA
d_gene: NA
j_gene: TRBJ2-2
v_gene: TRBV5-1
CDR3nt: TGCGCCAGCAGGGGGGCACCGGACACCGGGGAGCTGTTTTTT
CDR3aa: CASRGAPDTGELFF

abundance: NA
d_gene: NA
j_gene: TRBJ1-3
v_gene: TRBV11-2
CDR3nt: TGTGCCAGCAGCTTAGACGGAATCTCTGGAAACACCATATATTTT
CDR3aa: CASSLDGISGNTIYF

abundance: NA
d_gene: TRBD2
j_gene: TRBJ2-1
v_gene: TRBV7-8
CDR3nt: TGTGCCAGCAGCAAGACTAGCGGGGAACTTGAGCAGTTCTTC
CDR3aa: CASSKTSGELEQFF

abundance: NA
d_gene: TRBD1
j_gene: TRBJ2-3
v_gene: TRBV7-8
CDR3nt: TGTGCCAGCAGCTTTGACAGGGGACCAGATACGCAGTATTTT
CDR3aa: CASSFDRGPDTQYF